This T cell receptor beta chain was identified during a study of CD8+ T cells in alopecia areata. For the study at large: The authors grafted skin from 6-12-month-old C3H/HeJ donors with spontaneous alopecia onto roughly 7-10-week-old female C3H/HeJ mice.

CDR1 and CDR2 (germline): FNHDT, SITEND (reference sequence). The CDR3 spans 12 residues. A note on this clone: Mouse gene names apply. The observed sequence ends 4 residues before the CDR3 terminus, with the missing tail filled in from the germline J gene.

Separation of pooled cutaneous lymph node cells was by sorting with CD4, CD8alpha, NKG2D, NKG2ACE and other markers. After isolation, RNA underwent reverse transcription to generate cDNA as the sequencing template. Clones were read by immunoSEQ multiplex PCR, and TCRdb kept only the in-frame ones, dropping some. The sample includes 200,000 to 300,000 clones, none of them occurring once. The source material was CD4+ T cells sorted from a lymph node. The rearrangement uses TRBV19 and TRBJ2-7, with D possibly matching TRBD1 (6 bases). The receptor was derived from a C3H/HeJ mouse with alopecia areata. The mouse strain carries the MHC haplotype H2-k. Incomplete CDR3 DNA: TGTGCCAGCAGAGAGGGACAATAT. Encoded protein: CASREGQY. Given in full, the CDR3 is CASREGQYEQYF. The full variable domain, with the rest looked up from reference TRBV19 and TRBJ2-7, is GGIITQTPKFLIGQEGQKLTLKCQQNFNHDTMYWYRQDSGKGLRLIYYSITENDLQKGDLSEGYDASREKKSSFSLTVTSAQKNEMAVFLCASREGQYEQYFGPGTRLTVL.